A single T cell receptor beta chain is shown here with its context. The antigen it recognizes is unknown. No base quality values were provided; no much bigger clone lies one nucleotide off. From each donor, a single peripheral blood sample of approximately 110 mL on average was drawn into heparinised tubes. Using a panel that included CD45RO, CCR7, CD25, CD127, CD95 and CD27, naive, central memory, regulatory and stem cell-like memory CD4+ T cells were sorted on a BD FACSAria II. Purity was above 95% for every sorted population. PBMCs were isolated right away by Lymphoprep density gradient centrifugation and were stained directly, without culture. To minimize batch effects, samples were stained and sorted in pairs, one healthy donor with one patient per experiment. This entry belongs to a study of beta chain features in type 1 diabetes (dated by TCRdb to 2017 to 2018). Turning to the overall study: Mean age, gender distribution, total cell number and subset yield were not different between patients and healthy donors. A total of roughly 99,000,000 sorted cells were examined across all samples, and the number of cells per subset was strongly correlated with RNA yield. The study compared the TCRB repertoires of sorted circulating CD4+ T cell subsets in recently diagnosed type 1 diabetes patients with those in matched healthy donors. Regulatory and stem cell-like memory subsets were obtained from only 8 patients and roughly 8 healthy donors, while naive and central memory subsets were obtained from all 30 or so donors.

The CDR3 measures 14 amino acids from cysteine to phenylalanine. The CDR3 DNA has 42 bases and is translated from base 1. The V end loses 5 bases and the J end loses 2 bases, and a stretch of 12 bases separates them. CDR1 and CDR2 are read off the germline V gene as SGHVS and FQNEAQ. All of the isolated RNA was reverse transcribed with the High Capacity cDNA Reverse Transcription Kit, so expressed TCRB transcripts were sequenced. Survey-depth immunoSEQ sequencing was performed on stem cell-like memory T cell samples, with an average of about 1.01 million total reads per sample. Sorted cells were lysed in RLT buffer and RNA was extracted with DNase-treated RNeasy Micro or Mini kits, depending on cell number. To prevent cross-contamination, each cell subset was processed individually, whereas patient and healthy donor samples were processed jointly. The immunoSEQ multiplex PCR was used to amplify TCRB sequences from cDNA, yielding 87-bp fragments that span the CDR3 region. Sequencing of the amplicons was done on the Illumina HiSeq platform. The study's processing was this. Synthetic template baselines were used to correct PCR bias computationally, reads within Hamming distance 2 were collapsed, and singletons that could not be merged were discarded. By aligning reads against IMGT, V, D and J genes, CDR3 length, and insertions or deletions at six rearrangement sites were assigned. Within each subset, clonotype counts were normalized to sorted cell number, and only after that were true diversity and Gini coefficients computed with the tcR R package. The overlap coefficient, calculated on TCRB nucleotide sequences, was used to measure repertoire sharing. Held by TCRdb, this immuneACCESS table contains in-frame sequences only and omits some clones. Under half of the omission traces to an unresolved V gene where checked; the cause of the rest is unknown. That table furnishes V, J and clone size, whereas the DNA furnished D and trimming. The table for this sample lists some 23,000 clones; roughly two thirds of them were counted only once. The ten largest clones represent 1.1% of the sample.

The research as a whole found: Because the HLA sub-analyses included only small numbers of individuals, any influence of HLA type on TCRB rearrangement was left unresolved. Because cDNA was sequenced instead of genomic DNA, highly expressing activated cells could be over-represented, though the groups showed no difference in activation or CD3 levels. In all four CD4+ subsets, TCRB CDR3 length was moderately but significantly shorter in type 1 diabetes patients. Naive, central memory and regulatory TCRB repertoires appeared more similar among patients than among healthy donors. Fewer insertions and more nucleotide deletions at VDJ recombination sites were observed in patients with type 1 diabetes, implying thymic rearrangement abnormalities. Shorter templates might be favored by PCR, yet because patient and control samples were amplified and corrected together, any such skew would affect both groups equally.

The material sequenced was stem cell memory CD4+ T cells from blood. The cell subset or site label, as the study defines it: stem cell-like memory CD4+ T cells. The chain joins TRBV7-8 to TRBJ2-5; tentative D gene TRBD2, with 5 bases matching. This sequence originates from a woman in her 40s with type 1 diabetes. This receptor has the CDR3 CASSPWTGQETQYF. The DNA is TGTGCCAGCAGCCCTTGGACGGGACAAGAGACCCAGTACTTC.